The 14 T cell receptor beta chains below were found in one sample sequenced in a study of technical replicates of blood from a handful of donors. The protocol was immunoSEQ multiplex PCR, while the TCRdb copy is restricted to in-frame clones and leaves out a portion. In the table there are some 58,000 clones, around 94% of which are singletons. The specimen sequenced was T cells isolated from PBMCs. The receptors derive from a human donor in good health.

In DNA, the CDR3 is TGTGCCAGCAGCCCGGCGAGTCGCGGCCCCTATAATTCACCCCTCCACTTT. Its translation: CASSPASRGPYNSPLHF. The V and J genes are TRBV5-6 and TRBJ1-6; D remains ambiguous. V was pared by 4 bases and J by 2 bases, with 16 bases between. The CDR3 sequence is 17 residues long. From germline, CDR1 is SGHDT and CDR2 YYEEEE.

The CDR3 nucleotides are TGTGCCAGCAGTTTTCCAGGGAACTATGGCTACACCTTC. Encoded protein: CASSFPGNYGYTF. This rearrangement joins TRBV28 to TRBJ1-2; TRBD1 might be the D (5 bases). V was pared by 3 bases and J by 2 bases, with 7 bases between. CDR1 and CDR2 (germline): MDHEN, SYDVKM. The CDR3 consists of 13 residues.

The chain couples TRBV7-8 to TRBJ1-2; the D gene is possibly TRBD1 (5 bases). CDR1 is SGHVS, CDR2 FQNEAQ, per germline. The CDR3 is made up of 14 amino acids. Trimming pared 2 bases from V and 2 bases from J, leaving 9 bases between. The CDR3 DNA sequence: TGTGCCAGCAGCTTAAGTAAGGGGAACTATGGCTACACCTTC. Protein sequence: CASSLSKGNYGYTF.

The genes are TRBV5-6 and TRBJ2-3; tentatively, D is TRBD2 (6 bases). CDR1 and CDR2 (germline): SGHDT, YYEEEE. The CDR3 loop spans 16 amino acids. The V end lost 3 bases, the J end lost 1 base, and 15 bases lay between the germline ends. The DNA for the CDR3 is TGTGCCAGCAGCTCCACCGGGACTTCCCGCACAGATACGCAGTATTTT. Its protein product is CASSSTGTSRTDTQYF.

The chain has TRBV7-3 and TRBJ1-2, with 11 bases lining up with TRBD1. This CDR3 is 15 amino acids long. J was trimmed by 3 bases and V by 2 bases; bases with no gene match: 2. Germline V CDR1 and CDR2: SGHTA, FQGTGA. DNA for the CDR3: TGTGCCAGCAGCTTAGGACAGGGGGCACACTATGGCTACACCTTC. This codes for CASSLGQGAHYGYTF.

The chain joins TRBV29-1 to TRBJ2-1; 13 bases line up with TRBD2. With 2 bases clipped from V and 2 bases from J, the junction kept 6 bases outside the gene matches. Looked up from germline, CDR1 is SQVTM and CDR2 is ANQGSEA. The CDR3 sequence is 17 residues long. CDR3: CSVETSGGVLPYNEQFF. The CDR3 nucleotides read TGCAGCGTTGAAACTAGCGGGGGGGTATTGCCCTACAATGAGCAGTTCTTC.

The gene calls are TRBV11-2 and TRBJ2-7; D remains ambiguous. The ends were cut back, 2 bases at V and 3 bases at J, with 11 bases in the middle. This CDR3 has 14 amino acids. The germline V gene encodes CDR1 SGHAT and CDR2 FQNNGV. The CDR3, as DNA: TGTGCCAGCAGCTTACGTGGCGGTATCTACGAGCAGTACTTC. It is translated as CASSLRGGIYEQYF.

In DNA form, the CDR3 reads TGTGCCAGCAGCCTAGGACTAGCGGGGAACACCGGGGAGCTGTTTTTT. Its translation: CASSLGLAGNTGELFF. V is TRBV9 and J is TRBJ2-2; 11 bases map to TRBD2. Germline values: CDR1 SGDLS, CDR2 YYNGEE. The CDR3 is made up of 16 amino acids. With 4 bases clipped from V and 1 base from J, the junction kept 3 bases outside the gene matches.

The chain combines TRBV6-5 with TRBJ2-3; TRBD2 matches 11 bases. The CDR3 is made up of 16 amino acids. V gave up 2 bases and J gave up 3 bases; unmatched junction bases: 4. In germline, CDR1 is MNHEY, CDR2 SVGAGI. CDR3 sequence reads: CASSYVRLAGTDTQYF. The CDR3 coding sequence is TGTGCCAGCAGTTACGTGAGACTAGCGGGGACAGATACGCAGTATTTT.

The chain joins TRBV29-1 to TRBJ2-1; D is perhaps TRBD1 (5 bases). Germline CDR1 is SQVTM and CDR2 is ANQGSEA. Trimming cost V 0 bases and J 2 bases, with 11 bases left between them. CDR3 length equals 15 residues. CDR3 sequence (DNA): TGCAGCGTTGAAGATCTGGGCAGGGCCTACAATGAGCAGTTCTTC. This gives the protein CSVEDLGRAYNEQFF.

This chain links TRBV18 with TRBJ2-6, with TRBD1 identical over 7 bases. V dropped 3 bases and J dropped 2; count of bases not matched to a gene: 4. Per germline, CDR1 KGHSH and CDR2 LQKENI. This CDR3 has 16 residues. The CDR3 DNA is TGTGCCAGCTCACCGACAGGGATCGCTGGGGCCAACGTCCTGACTTTC. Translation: CASSPTGIAGANVLTF.

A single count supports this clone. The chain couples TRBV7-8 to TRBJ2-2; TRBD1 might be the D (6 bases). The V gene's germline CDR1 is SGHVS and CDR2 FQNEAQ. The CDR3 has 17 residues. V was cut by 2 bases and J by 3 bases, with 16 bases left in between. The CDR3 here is CASSLSMGTLYTGELFF. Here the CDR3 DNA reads TGTGCCAGCAGCTTAAGTATGGGGACACTGTACACCGGGGAGCTGTTTTTT.

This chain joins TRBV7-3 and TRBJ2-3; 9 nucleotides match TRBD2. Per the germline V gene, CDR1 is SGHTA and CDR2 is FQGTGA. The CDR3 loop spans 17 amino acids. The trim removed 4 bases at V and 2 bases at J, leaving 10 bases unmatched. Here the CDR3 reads CASSSPGTSSYTDTQYF. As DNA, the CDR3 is TGTGCCAGCAGCTCTCCCGGGACTAGCTCTTACACAGATACGCAGTATTTT.

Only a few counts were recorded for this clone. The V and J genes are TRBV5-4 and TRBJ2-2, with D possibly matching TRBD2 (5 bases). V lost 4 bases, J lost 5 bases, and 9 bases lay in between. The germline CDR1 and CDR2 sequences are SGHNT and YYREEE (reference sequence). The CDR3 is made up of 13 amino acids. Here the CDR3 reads CASSPWRTGELFF. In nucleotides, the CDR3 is TGTGCCAGCAGCCCCTGGAGGACCGGGGAGCTGTTTTTT.